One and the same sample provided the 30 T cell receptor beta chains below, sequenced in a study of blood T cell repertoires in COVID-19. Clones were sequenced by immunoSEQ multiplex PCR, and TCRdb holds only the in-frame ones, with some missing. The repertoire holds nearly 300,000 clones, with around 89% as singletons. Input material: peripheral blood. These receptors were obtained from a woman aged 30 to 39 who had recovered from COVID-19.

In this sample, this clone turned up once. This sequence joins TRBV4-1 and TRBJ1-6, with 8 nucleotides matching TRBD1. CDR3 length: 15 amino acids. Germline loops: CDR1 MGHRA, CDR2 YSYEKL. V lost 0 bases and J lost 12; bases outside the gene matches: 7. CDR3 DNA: TGCGCCAGCAGCCAAGAACGGACAGGGCTTAGACCCCTCCACTTT. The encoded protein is CASSQERTGLRPLHF.

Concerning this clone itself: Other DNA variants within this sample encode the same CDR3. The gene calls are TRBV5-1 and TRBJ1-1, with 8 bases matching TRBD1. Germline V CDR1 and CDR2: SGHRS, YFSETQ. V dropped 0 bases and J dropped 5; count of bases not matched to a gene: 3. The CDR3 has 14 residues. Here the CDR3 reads CASSLGTGNTEAFF. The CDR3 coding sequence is TGCGCCAGCAGCTTGGGGACAGGGAATACTGAAGCTTTCTTT.

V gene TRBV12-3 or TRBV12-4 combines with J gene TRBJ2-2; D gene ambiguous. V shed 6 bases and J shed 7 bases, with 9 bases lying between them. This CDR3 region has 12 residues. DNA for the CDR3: TGTGCCAGCAGGTTCCACAGCGGGGAGCTGTTTTTT. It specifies CASRFHSGELFF.

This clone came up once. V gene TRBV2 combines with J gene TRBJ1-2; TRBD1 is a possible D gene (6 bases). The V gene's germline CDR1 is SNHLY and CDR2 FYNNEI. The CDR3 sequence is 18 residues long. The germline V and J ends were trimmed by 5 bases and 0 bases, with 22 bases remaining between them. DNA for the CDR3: TGTGCCAGCAGTACCGGACAGCTTACATTAGTCGCTAACTATGGCTACACCTTC. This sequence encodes CASSTGQLTLVANYGYTF.

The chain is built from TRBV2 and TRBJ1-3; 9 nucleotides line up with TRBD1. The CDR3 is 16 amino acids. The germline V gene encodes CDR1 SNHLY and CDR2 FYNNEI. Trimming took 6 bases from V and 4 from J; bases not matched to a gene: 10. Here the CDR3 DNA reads TGTGCCAGCAGGGAGTACAGGGGGCGCAAAGGAAACACCATATATTTT. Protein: CASREYRGRKGNTIYF.

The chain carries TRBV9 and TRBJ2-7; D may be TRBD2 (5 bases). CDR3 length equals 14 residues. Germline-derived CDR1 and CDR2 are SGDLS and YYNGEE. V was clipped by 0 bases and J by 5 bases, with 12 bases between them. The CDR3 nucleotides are TGTGCCAGCAGCGTAGCCCCGGACTTCCACGAGCAGTACTTC. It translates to CASSVAPDFHEQYF.

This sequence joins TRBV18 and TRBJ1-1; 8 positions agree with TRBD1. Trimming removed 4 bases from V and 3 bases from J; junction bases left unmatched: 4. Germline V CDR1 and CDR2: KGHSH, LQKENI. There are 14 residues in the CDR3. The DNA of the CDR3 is TGTGCCAGCTCACGGACAGGGAGGGACACTGAAGCTTTCTTT. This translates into CASSRTGRDTEAFF.

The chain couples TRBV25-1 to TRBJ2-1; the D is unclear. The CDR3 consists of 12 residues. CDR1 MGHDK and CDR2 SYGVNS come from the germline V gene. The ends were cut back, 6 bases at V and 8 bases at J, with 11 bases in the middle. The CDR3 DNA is TGTGCCAGCAGGTCGGCGGCCCATGAGCAGTTCTTC. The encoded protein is CASRSAAHEQFF.

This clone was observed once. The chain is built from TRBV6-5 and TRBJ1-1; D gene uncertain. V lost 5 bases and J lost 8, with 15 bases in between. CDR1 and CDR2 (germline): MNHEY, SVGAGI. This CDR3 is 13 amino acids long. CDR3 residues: CASSRVMGVEAFF. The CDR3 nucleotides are TGTGCCAGCAGTCGGGTCATGGGAGTAGAAGCTTTCTTT.

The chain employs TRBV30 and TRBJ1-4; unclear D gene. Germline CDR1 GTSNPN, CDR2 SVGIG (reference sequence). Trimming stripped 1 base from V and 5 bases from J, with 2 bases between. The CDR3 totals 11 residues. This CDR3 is CAWSANEKLFF. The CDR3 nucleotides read TGTGCCTGGAGTGCGAATGAAAAACTGTTTTTT.

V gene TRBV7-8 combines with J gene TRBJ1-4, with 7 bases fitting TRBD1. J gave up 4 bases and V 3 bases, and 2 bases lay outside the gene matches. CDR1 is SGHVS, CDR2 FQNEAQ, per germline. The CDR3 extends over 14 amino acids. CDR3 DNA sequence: TGTGCCAGCAGCTTTGGGACAGTTAATGAAAAACTGTTTTTT. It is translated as CASSFGTVNEKLFF.

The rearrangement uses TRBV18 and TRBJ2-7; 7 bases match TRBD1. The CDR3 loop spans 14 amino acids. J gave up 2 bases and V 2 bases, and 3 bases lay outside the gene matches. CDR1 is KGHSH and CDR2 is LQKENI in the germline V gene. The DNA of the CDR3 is TGTGCCAGCTCACCAGCCGGGACAGCCTACGAGCAGTACTTC. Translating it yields CASSPAGTAYEQYF.

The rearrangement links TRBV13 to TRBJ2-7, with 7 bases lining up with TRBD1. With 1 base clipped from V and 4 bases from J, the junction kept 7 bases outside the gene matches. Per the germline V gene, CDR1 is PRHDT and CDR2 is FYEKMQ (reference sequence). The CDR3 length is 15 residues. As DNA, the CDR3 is TGTGCCAGCAGCTTAGTGAAGGGGGCTGTATACGAGCAGTACTTC. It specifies CASSLVKGAVYEQYF.

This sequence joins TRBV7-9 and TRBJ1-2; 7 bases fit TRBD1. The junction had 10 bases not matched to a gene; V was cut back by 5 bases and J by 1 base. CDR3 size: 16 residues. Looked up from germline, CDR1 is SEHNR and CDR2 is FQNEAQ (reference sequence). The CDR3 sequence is CASSTTGALLNYGYTF. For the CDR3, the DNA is TGTGCCAGCAGCACTACAGGGGCTCTACTTAACTATGGCTACACCTTC. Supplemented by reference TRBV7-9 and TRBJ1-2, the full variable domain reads DTGVSQNPRHKITKRGQNVTFRCDPISEHNRLYWYRQTLGQGPEFLTYFQNEAQLEKSRLLSDRFSAERPKGSFSTLEIQRTEQGDSAMYLCASSTTGALLNYGYTFGSGTRLTVV.

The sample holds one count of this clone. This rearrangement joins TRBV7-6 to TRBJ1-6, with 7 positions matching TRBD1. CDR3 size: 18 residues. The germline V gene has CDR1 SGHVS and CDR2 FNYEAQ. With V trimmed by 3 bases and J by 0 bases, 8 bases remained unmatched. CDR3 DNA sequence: TGTGCCAGCAGCTTGACAGGGCCCTCCAGCTCCTATAATTCACCCCTCCACTTT. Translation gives CASSLTGPSSSYNSPLHF.

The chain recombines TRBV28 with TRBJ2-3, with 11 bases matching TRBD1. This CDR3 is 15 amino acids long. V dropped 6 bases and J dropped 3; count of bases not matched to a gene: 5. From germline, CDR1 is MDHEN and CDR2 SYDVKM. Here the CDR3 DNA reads TGTGCCAGCAGGGTGGGACAGGGGGGGACAGATACGCAGTATTTT. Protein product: CASRVGQGGTDTQYF.

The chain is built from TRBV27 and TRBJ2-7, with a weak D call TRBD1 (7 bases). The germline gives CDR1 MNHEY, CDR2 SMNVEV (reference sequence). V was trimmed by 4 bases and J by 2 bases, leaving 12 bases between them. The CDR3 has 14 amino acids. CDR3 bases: TGTGCCAGCAGTTCGCTCAGGGGGGCCTACGAGCAGTACTTC. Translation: CASSSLRGAYEQYF.

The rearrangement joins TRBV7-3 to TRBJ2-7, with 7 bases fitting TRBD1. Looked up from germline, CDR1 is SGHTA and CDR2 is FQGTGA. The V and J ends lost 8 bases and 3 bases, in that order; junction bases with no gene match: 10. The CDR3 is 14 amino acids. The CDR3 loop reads CASAFGQAIYEQYF. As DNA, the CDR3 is TGTGCCAGCGCCTTCGGACAGGCCATCTACGAGCAGTACTTC. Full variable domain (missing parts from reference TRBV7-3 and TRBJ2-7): GAGVSQTPSNKVTEKGKYVELRCDPISGHTALYWYRQSLGQGPEFLIYFQGTGAADDSGLPNDRFFAVRPEGSVSTLKIQRTERGDSAVYLCASAFGQAIYEQYFGPGTRLTVT.

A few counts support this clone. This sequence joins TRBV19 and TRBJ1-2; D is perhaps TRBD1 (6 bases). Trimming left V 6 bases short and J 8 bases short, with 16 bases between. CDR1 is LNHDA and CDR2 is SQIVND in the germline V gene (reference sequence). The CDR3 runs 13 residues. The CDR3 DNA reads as TGTGCCAGTAGCCGAAGTCCCCAGGGGGGCTACACCTTC. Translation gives CASSRSPQGGYTF. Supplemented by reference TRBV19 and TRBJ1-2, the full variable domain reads DGGITQSPKYLFRKEGQNVTLSCEQNLNHDAMYWYRQDPGQGLRLIYYSQIVNDFQKGDIAEGYSVSREKKESFPLTVTSAQKNPTAFYLCASSRSPQGGYTFGSGTRLTVV.

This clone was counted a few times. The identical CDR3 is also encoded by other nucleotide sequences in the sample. The CDR3 reads CASSYGTGGNQPQHF. The CDR3 region has the DNA TGTGCCAGCAGTTACGGGACAGGGGGGAATCAGCCCCAGCATTTT. The chain carries TRBV6-2 or TRBV6-3 and TRBJ1-5, with TRBD1 matching 11 bases. This CDR3 spans 15 amino acids. Germline assignment: CDR1 MNHEY and CDR2 SVGEGT. V was pared by 2 bases and J by 4 bases, with 1 base of the junction left unmatched.

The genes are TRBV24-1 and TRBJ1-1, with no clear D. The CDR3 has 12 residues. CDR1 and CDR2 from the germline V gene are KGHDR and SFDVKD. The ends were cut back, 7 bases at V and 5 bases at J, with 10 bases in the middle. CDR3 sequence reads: CATRGDSTEAFF. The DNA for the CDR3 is TGTGCCACCAGGGGCGATTCGACTGAAGCTTTCTTT.

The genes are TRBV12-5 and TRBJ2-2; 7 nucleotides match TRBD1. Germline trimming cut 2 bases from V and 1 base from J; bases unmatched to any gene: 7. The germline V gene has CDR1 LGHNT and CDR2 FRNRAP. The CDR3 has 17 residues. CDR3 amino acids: CASGLFPGQWNTGELFF. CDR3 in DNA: TGTGCTAGTGGTTTGTTCCCGGGACAGTGGAACACCGGGGAGCTGTTTTTT.

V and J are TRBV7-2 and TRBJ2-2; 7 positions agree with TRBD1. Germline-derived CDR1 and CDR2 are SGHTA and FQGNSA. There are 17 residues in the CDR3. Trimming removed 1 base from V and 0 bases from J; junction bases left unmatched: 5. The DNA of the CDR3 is TGTGCCAGCAGCTTAGTTCCCGACAGGGCGAACACCGGGGAGCTGTTTTTT. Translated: CASSLVPDRANTGELFF.

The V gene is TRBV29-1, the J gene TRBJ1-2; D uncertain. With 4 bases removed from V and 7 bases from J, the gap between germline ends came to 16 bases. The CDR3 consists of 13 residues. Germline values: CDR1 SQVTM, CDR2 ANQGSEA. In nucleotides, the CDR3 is TGCAGCGTTGGGGCAGATCCTTCCTCTGGCTACACCTTC. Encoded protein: CSVGADPSSGYTF.

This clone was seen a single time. The CDR3 DNA is TGTGCCAGCAGGGAAAGGGGGTTCGGCTACACCTTC. This translates into CASRERGFGYTF. This chain uses TRBV28 with TRBJ1-2, with a weak D call TRBD1 (6 bases). The V and J ends lost 6 bases and 8 bases respectively, with 13 bases between them. Germline CDR1 reads MDHEN; CDR2 reads SYDVKM. The length of the CDR3 is 12 residues.

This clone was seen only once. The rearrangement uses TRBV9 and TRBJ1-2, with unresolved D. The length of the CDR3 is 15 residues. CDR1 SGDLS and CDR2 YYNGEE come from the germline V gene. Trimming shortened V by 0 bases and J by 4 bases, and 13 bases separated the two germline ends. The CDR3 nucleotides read TGTGCCAGCAGCGTAGGGCAGGCATCATCCTATGGCTACACCTTC. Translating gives CASSVGQASSYGYTF.

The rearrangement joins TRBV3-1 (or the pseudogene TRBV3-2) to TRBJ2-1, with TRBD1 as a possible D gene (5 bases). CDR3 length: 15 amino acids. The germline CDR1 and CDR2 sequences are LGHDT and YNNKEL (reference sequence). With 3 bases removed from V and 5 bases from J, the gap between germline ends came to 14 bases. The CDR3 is CASSQGLGANNEQFF. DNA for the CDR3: TGTGCCAGCAGCCAGGGGCTAGGGGCCAACAATGAGCAGTTCTTC.

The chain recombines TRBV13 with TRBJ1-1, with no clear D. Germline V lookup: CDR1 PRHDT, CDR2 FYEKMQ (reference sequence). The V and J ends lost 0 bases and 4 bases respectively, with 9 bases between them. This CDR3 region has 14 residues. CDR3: CASSLGQLSTEAFF. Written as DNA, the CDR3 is TGTGCCAGCAGCTTAGGACAGTTGAGCACTGAAGCTTTCTTT.

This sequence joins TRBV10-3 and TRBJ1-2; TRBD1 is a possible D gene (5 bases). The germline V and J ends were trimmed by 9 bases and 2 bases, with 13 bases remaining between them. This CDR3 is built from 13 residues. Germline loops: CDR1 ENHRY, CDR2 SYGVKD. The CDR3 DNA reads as TGTGCCATTCCGGCGGACACGAACTATGGCTACACCTTC. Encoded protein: CAIPADTNYGYTF.

This CDR3 reads CASSSLFGQGGEQYF. CDR3 DNA sequence: TGTGCCAGCAGCTCCCTCTTCGGACAGGGTGGAGAGCAGTACTTC. The chain uses TRBV7-9 and TRBJ2-7, with 8 bases lining up with TRBD1. Losses at the gene ends were 4 bases for V and 7 bases for J; bases not matched to a gene: 12. The CDR3 has 15 residues. CDR1 SEHNR and CDR2 FQNEAQ come from the germline V gene (reference sequence).